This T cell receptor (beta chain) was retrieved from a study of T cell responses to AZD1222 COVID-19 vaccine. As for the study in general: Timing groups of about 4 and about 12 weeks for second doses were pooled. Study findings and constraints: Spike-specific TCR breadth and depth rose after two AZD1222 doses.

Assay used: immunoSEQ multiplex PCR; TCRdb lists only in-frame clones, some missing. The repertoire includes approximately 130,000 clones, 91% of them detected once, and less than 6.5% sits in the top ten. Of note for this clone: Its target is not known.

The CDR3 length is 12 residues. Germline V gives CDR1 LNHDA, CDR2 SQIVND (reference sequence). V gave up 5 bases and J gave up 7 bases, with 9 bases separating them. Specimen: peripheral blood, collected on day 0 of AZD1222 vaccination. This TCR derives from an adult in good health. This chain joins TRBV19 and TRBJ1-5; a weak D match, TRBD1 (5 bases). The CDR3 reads CASSQGGQPQHF. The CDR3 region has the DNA TGTGCCAGTAGTCAGGGTGGACAGCCCCAGCATTTT.